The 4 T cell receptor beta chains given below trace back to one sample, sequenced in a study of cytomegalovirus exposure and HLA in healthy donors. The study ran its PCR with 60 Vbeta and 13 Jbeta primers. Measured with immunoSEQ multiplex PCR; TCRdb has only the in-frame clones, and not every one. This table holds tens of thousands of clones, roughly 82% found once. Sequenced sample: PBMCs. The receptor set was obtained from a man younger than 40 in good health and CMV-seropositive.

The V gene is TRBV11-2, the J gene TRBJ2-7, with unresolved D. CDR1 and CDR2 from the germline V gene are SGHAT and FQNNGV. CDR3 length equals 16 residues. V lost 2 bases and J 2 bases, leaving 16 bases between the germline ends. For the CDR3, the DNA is TGTGCCAGCAGCTTATTCGGCTTCGGCACTACCTACGAGCAGTACTTC. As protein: CASSLFGFGTTYEQYF.

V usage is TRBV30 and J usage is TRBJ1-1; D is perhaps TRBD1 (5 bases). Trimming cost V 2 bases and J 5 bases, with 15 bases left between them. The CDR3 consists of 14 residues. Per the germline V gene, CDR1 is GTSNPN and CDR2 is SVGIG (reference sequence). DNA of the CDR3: TGTGCCTGGAGTCTGGGAAGGGGTTGGACTGAAGCTTTCTTT. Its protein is CAWSLGRGWTEAFF.

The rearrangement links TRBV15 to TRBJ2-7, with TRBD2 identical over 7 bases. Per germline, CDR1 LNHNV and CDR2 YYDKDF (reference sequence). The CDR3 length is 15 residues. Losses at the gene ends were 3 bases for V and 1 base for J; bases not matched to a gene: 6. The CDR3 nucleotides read TGTGCCACCAGCAGCAAGGGGAGGGGTTCCTACGAGCAGTACTTC. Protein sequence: CATSSKGRGSYEQYF. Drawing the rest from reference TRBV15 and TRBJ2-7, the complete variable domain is DAMVIQNPRYQVTQFGKPVTLSCSQTLNHNVMYWYQQKSSQAPKLLFHYYDKDFNNEADTPDNFQSRRPNTSFCFLDIRSPGLGDTAMYLCATSSKGRGSYEQYFGPGTRLTVT.

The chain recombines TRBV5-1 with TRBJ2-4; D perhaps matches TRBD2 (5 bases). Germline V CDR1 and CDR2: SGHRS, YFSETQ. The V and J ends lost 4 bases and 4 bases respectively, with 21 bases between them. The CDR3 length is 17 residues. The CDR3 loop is CASSSESGLGRKNIQYF. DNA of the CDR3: TGCGCCAGCAGCAGTGAGTCGGGATTGGGAAGAAAAAACATTCAGTACTTC.